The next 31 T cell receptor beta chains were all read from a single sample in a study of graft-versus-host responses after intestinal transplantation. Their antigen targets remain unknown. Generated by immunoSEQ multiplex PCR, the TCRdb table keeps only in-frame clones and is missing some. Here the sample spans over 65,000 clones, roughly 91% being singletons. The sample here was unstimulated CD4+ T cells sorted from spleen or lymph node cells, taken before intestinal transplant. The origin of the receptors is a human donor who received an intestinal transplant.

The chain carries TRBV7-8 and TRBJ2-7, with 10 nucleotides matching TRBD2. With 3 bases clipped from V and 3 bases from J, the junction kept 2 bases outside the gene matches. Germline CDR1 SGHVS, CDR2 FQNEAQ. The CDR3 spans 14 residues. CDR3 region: CASSFGLAVYEQYF. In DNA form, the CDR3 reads TGTGCCAGCAGCTTCGGACTAGCGGTCTACGAGCAGTACTTC.

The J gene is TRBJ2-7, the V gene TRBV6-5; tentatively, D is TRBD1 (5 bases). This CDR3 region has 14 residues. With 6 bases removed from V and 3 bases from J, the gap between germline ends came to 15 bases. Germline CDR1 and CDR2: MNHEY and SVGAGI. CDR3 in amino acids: CASSPPQGNYEQYF. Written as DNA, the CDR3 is TGTGCCAGCAGCCCCCCCCAGGGAAACTACGAGCAGTACTTC.

CDR3 region: CASSYKGLTGETQYF. The CDR3 coding sequence is TGTGCCAGCAGCTATAAGGGACTAACAGGGGAGACCCAGTACTTC. The chain joins TRBV5-4 to TRBJ2-5; D is possibly TRBD2 (7 bases). Trimming stripped 3 bases from V and 5 bases from J, with 17 bases between. Germline V gene lookup returns CDR1 SGHNT and CDR2 YYREEE (reference sequence). This CDR3 region has 15 residues.

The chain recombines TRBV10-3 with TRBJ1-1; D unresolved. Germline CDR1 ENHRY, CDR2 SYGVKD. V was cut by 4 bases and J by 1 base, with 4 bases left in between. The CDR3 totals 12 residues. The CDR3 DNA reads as TGTGCCATCAGTGCTTGGAACACTGAAGCTTTCTTT. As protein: CAISAWNTEAFF.

DNA for the CDR3: TGTGCCAGTAATGACTGGCAGGGGACCCACGAGCAGTACTTC. Encoded protein: CASNDWQGTHEQYF. V gene TRBV19 combines with J gene TRBJ2-7, with D perhaps matching TRBD1 (6 bases). The CDR3 length is 14 residues. The germline gives CDR1 LNHDA, CDR2 SQIVND (reference sequence). V was cut by 7 bases and J by 5 bases, with 18 bases left in between. The full variable domain, rest sourced from reference TRBV19 and TRBJ2-7, is DGGITQSPKYLFRKEGQNVTLSCEQNLNHDAMYWYRQDPGQGLRLIYYSQIVNDFQKGDIAEGYSVSREKKESFPLTVTSAQKNPTAFYLCASNDWQGTHEQYFGPGTRLTVT.

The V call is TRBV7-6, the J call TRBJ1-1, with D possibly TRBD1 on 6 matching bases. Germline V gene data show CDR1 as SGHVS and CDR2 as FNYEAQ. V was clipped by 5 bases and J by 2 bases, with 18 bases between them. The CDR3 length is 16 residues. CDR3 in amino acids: CASSTGREGGNTEAFF. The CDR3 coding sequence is TGTGCCAGCAGCACCGGGAGGGAGGGGGGCAACACTGAAGCTTTCTTT.

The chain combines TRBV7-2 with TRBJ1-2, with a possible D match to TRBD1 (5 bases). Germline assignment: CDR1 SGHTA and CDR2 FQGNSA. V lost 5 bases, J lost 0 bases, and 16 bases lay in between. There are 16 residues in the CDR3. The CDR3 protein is CASSREGTGSNYGYTF. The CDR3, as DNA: TGTGCCAGCAGCCGGGAGGGTACAGGATCTAACTATGGCTACACCTTC.

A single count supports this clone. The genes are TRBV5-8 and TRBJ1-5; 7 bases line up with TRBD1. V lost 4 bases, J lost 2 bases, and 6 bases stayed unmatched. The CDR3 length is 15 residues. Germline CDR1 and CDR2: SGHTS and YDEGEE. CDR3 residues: CASSPGTAGNQPQHF. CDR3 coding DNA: TGTGCCAGCAGCCCCGGGACAGCTGGCAATCAGCCCCAGCATTTT.

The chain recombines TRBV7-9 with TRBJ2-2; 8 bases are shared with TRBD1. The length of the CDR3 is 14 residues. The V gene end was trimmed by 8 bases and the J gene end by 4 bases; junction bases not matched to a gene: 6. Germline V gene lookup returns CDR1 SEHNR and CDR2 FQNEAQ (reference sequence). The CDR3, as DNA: TGTGCCAGCGAGCAGGGGGCGAGCACCGGGGAGCTGTTTTTT. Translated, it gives CASEQGASTGELFF.

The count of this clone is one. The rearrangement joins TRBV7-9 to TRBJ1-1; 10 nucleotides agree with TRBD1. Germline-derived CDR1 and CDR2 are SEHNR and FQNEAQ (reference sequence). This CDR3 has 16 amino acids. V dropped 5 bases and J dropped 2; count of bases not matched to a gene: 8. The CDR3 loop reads CASSLETGGPNTEAFF. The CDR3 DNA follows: TGTGCCAGCAGCCTAGAGACAGGGGGCCCCAACACTGAAGCTTTCTTT.

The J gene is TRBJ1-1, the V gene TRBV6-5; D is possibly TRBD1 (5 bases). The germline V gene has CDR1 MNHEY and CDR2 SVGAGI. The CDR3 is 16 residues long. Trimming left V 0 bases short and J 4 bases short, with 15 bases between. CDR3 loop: CASSYSNLGRATEAFF. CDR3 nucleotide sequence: TGTGCCAGCAGTTACTCGAATCTGGGCAGGGCCACTGAAGCTTTCTTT.

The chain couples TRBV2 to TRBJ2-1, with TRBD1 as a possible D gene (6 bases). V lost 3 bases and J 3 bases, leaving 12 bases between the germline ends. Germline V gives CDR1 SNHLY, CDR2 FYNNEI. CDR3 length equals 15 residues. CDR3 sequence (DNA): TGTGCCAGCAGTGATGTTCAGGGGCACTACAATGAGCAGTTCTTC. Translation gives CASSDVQGHYNEQFF.

The CDR3 here is CASSYVAASSYNEQFF. CDR3 nucleotides: TGTGCCAGCAGCTACGTAGCGGCGAGCTCCTACAATGAGCAGTTCTTC. The chain uses TRBV13 and TRBJ2-1; TRBD2 is a possible D gene (6 bases). The CDR3 spans 16 residues. CDR1 is PRHDT, CDR2 FYEKMQ, per germline (reference sequence). The V end was cut by 4 bases, the J end by 0 bases, with 13 bases between.

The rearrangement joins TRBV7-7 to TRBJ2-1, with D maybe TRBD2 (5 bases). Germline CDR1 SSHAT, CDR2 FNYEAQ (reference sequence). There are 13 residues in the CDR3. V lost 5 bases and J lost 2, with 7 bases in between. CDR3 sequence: CASSPGTYNEQFF. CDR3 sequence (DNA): TGTGCCAGCAGCCCCGGGACCTACAATGAGCAGTTCTTC.

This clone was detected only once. CDR3 amino acids: CAVNRGGFNQPQHF. CDR3 coding DNA: TGTGCCGTGAACAGGGGGGGCTTCAACCAGCCCCAGCATTTT. The chain recombines TRBV19 with TRBJ1-5; 8 nucleotides agree with TRBD1. V shed 11 bases, J shed 7 bases, and the junction held 13 bases outside the gene matches. Looked up from germline, CDR1 is LNHDA and CDR2 is SQIVND (reference sequence). CDR3 length: 14 residues.

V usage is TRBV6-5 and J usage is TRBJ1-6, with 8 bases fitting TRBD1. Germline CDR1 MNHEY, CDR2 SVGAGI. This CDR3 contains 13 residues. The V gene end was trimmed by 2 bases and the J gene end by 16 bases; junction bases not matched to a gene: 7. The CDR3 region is CASSYLGQVKLHF. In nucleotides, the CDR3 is TGTGCCAGCAGTTACCTGGGACAGGTGAAGCTCCACTTT.

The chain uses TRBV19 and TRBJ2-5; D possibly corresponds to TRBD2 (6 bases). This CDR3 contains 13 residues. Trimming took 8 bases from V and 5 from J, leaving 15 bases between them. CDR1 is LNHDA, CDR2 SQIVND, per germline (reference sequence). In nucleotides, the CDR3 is TGTGCCAGTGCGAACTCTCGGGGGGAGACCCAGTACTTC. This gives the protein CASANSRGETQYF.

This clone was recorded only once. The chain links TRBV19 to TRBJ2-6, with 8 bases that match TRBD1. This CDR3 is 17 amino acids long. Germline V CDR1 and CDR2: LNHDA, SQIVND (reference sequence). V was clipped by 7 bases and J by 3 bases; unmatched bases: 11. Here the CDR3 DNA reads TGTGCCAGTACCCCGGACAGGGCCGGTGTTGGGGCCAACGTCCTGACTTTC. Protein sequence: CASTPDRAGVGANVLTF.

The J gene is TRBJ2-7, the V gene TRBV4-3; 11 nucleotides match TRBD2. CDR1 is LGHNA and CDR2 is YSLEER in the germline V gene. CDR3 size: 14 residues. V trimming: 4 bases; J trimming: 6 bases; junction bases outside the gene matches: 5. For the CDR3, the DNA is TGCGCCAGCAGCCTTAGCGGGGGGGCCGGCGAGCAGTACTTC. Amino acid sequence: CASSLSGGAGEQYF.

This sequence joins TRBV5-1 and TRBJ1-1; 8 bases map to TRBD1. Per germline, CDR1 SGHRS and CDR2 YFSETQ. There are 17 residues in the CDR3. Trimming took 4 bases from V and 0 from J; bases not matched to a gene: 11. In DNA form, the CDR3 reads TGCGCCAGCAGCCCACGGGCTGGACAGGGCATGAACACTGAAGCTTTCTTT. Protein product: CASSPRAGQGMNTEAFF.

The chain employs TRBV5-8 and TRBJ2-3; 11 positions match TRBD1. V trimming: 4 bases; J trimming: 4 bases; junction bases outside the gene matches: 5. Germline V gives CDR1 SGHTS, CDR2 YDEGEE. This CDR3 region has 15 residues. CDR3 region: CASSTGGQGADTQYF. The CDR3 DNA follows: TGTGCCAGCAGCACGGGGGGACAGGGGGCAGATACGCAGTATTTT.

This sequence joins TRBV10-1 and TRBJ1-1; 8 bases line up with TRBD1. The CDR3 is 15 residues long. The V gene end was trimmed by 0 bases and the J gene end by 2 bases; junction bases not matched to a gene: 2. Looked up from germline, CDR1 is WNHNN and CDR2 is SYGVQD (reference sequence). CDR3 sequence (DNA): TGCGCCAGCAGTGAGTCCGGGACAGGTAACACTGAAGCTTTCTTT. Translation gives CASSESGTGNTEAFF.

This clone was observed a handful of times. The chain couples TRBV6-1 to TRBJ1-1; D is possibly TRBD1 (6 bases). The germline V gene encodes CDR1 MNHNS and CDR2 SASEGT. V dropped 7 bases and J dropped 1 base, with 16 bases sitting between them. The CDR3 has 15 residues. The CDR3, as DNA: TGTGCCAGCACCTACTCTCTGACAGGGAACACTGAAGCTTTCTTT. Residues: CASTYSLTGNTEAFF.

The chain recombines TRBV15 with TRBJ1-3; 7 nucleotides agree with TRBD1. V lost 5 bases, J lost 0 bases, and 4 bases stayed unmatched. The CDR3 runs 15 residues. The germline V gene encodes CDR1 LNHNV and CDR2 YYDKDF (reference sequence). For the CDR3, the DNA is TGTGCCACCAGCCCGGACAGGACCTCTGGAAACACCATATATTTT. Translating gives CATSPDRTSGNTIYF. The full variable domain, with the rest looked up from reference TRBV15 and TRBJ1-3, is DAMVIQNPRYQVTQFGKPVTLSCSQTLNHNVMYWYQQKSSQAPKLLFHYYDKDFNNEADTPDNFQSRRPNTSFCFLDIRSPGLGDTAMYLCATSPDRTSGNTIYFGEGSWLTVV.

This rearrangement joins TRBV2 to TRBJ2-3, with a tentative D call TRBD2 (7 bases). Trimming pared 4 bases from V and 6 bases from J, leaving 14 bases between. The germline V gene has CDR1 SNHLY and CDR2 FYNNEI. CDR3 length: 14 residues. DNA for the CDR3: TGTGCCAGCAGTGGAGGGGGGGCGATGGATACGCAGTATTTT. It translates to CASSGGGAMDTQYF.

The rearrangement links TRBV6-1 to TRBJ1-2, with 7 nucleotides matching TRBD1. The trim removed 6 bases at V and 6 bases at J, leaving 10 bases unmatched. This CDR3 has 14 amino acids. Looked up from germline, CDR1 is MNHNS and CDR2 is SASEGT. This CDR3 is CASSKQGQRDGYTF. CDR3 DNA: TGTGCCAGCAGCAAACAGGGGCAGCGGGATGGCTACACCTTC.

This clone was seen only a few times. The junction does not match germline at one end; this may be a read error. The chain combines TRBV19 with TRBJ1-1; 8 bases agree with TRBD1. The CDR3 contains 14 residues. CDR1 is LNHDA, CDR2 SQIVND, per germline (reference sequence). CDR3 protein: CASTGGRMNTEAFF. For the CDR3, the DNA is TGCGCTTCTACAGGGGGAAGGATGAACACTGAAGCTTTCTTT.

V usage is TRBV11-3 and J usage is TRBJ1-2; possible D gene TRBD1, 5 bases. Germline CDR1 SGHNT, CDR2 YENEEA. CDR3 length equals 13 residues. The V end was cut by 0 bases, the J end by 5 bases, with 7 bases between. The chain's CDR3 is CASSLDGGYGYTF. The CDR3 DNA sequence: TGTGCCAGCAGCTTAGACGGGGGTTATGGCTACACCTTC. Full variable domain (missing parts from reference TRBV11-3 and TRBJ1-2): EAGVVQSPRYKIIEKKQPVAFWCNPISGHNTLYWYLQNLGQGPELLIRYENEEAVDDSQLPKDRFSAERLKGVDSTLKIQPAELGDSAVYLCASSLDGGYGYTFGSGTRLTVV.

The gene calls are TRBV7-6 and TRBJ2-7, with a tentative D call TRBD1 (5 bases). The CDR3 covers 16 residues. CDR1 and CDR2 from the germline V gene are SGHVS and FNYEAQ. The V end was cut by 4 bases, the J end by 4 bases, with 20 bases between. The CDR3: CASSSAKQGPLYEQYF. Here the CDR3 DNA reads TGTGCCAGCAGCTCAGCGAAGCAGGGTCCCCTATACGAGCAGTACTTC.

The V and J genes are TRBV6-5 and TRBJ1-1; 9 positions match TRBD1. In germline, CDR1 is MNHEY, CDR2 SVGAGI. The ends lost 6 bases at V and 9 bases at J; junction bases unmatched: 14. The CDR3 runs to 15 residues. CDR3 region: CASSVVGQGSSKAFF. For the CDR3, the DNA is TGTGCCAGCAGCGTTGTGGGACAGGGATCAAGCAAAGCTTTCTTT.

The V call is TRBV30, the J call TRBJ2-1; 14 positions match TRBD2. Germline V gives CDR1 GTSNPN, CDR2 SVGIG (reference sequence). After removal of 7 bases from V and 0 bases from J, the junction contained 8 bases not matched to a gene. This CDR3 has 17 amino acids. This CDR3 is CASSTSGGASSYNEQFF. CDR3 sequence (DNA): TGTGCCTCCTCGACTAGCGGGGGGGCTAGCTCCTACAATGAGCAGTTCTTC.